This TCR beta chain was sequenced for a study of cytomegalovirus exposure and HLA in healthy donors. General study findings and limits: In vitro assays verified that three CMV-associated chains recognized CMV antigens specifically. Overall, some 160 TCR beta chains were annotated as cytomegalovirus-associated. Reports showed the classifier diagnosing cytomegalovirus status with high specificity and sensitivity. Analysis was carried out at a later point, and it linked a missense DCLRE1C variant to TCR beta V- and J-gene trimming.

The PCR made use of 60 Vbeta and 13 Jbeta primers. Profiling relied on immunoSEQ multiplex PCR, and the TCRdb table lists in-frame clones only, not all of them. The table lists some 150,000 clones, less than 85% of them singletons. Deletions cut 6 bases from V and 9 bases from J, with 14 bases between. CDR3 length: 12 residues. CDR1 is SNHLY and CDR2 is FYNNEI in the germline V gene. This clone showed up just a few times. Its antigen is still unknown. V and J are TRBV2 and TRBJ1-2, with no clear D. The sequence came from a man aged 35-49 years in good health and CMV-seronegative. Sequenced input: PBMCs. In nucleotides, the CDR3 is TGTGCCAGCAGAGGAGGGAAGGGAAGCTACACCTTC. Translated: CASRGGKGSYTF.